The present entry profiles one TCR beta chain with its context. Germline CDR1 is MNHEY and CDR2 is SVGAGI. The length of the CDR3 is 14 residues. Trimming left V 5 bases short and J 7 bases short, with 17 bases between. Sequencing was performed with immunoSEQ multiplex PCR; in TCRdb, only in-frame clones are kept and a portion is missing. The sample includes around 40,000 clones, 90% of them seen just once. This specimen comes from a study of T cell changes during pregnancy in multiple sclerosis. The sample was CD4+ T cells from peripheral blood mononuclear cells, taken in the second trimester of pregnancy. This chain uses TRBV6-5 with TRBJ1-2, with a possible D match to TRBD1 (6 bases). The origin of this receptor is a female donor with multiple sclerosis, enrolled in a pregnancy study. The DNA of the CDR3 is TGTGCCAGCAGTAGGGCGGGGGGGGGCATTGGCTACACCTTC. It encodes CASSRAGGGIGYTF.